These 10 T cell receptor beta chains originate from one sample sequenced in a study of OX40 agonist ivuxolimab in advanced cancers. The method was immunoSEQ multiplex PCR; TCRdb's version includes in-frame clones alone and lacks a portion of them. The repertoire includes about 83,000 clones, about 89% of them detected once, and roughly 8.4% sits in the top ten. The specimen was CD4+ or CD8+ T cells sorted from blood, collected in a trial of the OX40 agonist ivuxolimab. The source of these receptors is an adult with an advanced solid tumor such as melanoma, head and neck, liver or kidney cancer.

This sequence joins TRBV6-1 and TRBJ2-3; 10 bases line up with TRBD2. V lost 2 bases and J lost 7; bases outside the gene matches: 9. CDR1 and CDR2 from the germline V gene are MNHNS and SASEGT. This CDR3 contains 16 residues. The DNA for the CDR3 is TGTGCCAGCAGTGAATGGAGTAGCGGGAGGTTGCATACGCAGTATTTT. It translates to CASSEWSSGRLHTQYF.

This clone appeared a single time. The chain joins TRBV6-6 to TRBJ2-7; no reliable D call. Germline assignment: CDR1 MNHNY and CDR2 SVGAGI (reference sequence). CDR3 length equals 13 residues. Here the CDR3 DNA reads TGTGCCAGCAGCTACTCGAAAACCTACGAGCAGTACGTC. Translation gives CASSYSKTYEQYV.

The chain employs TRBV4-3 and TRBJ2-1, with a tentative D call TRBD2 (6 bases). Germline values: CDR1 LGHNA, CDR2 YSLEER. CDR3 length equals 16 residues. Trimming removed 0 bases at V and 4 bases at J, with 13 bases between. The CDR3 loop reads CASSQEAEGLYNEQFF. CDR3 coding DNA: TGCGCCAGCAGCCAAGAAGCGGAGGGACTGTACAATGAGCAGTTCTTC.

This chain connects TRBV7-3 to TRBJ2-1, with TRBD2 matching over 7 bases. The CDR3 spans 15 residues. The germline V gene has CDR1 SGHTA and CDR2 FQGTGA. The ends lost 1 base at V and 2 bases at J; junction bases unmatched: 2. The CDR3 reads CASSLIAGPYNEQFF. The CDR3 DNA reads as TGTGCCAGCAGCTTAATAGCGGGTCCCTACAATGAGCAGTTCTTC.

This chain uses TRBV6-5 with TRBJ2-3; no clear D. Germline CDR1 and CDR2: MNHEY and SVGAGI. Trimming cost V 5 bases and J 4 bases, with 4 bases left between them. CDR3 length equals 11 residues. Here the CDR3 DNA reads TGTGCCAGCAGTGGCTCAGATACGCAGTATTTT. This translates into CASSGSDTQYF.

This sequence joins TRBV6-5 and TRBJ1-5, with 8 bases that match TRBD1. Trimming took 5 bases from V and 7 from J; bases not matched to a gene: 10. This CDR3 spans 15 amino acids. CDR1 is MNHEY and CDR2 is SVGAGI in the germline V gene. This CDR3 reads CASSMDRALWQPQHF. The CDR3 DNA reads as TGTGCCAGCAGTATGGACAGGGCCCTCTGGCAGCCCCAGCATTTT.

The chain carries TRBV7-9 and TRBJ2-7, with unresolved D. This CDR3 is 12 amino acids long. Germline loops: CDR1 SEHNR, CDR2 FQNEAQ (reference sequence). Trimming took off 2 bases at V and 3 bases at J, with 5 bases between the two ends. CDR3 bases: TGTGCCAGCAGCTTACCTGACTACGAGCAGTACTTC. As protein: CASSLPDYEQYF.

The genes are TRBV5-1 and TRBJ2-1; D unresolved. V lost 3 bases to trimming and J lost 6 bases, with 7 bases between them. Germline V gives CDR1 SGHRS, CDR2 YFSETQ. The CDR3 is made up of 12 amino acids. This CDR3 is CASSSDANEQFF. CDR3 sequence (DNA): TGCGCCAGCAGCTCGGACGCCAATGAGCAGTTCTTC. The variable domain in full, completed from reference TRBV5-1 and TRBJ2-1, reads KAGVTQTPRYLIKTRGQQVTLSCSPISGHRSVSWYQQTPGQGLQFLFEYFSETQRNKGNFPGRFSGRQFSNSRSEMNVSTLELGDSALYLCASSSDANEQFFGPGTRLTVL.

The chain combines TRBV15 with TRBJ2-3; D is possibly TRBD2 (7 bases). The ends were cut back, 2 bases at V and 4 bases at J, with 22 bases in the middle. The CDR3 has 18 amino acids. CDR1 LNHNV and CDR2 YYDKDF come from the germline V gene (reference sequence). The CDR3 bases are TGTGCCACCAGCAGAATCTCGGGGAGGGGGATGGTACCAGATACGCAGTATTTT. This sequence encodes CATSRISGRGMVPDTQYF.

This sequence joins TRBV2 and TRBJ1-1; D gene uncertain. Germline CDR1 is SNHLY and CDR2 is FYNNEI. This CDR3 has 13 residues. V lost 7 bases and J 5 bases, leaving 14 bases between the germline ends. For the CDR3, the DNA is TGTGCCAGCACCGAGGTGGTGAGAACTGAAGCTTTCTTT. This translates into CASTEVVRTEAFF.